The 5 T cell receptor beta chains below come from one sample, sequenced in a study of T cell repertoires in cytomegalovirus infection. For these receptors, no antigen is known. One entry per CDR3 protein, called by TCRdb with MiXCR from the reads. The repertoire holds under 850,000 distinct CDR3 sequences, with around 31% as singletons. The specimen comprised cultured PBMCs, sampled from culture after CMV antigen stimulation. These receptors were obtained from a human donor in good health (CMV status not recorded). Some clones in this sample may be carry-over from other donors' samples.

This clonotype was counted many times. The CDR3 DNA is TGTGCCAGCAGCTTAGCGCCGGGACTCGGAGAGACCCAGTACTTC. Translated: CASSLAPGLGETQYF. The chain combines TRBV7-2 with TRBJ2-5; D possibly corresponds to TRBD2 (6 bases). The germline CDR1 and CDR2 sequences are SGHTA and FQGNSA. V was clipped by 0 bases and J by 4 bases, with 12 bases between them. The CDR3 extends over 15 amino acids.

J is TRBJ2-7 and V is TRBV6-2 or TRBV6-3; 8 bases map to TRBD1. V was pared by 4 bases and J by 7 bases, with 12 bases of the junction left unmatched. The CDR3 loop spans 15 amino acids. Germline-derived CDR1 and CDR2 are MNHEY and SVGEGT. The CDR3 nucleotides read TGTGCCAGCAGTTTCTCGCTTCAGGGGGCGCGAGAGCAGTACTTC. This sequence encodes CASSFSLQGAREQYF.

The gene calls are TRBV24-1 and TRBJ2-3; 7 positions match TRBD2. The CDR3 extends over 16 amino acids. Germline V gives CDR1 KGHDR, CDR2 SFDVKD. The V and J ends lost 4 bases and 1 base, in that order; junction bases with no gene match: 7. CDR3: CATSDRGRGGTDTQYF. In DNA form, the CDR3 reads TGTGCCACCAGTGACCGCGGGAGAGGAGGCACAGATACGCAGTATTTT.

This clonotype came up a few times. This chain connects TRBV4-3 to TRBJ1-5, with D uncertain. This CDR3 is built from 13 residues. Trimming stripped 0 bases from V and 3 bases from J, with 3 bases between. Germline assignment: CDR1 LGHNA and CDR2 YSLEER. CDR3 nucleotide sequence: TGCGCCAGCAGCCAAGAGGTCAATCAGCCCCAGCATTTT. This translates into CASSQEVNQPQHF.

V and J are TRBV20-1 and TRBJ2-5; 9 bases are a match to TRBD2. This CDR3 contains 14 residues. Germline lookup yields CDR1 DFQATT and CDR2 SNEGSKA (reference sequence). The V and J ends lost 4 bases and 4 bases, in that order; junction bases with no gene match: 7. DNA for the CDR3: TGCAGTGCTATTAGCGGGAGTGTGCTAGAGACCCAGTACTTC. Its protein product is CSAISGSVLETQYF.